A selection of T cell receptor beta chains follows, all from one sample in a study of cytomegalovirus exposure and HLA in healthy donors. The repertoire was sequenced with immunoSEQ multiplex PCR; TCRdb's copy has only in-frame clones and lacks some. The profile covers around 150,000 clones, with roughly 88% appearing a single time and over 6.5% taken by the ten largest. Sequencing was performed on PBMCs. These receptors all stem from a woman younger than 30 in good health and CMV-seropositive. CDR3s include the opening cysteine and the closing phenylalanine or tryptophan.

>TRBJ2-5|TRBV2
CASSDWRSETQYF
>TRBJ2-3|TRBV6-5
CASSYAGVGTDTQYF
>TRBJ2-2|TRBV18
CASSPASGGLNTGELFF
>TRBJ1-2|TRBV5-8
CASRVVGNYGYTF
>TRBJ1-1|TRBV28
CASSLQGLEAFF
>TRBJ2-7|TRBV7-2
CASSSRVGGDYEQYF
>TRBJ2-1|TRBV7-6
CASSLAREVGYNEQFF
>TRBJ2-5|TRBV7-9
CASSLGAGGSQETQYF
>TRBJ1-4|TRBV5-1
CASSSLTGPNEKLFF
>TRBJ2-1|TRBV28
CASSHPTSGNEQFF
>TRBJ1-1|TRBV18
CASSQRTGSTEAFF
>TRBJ2-7|TRBV2
CASRDTSGAYEQYF
>TRBJ2-6|TRBV9
CASSQGVAGANVLTF
>TRBJ1-2|TRBV30
CANKEGNYGYTF
>TRBJ2-7|TRBV28
CASSLVSKGGEQYF
>TRBJ1-4|TRBV5-1
CASSASGTEAEKLFF
>TRBJ2-5|TRBV7-2
CASSLTRYRGQRGETQYF
>TRBJ1-3|TRBV19
CASSLLGHLSSGNTIYF
>TRBJ1-2|TRBV7-8
CASSLKRGGENYGYTF
>TRBJ2-7|TRBV5-4
CASSSPRRGASYEQYF
>TRBJ1-4|TRBV6-5
CASSYKDSSNEKLFF
>TRBJ1-1|TRBV9
CASSLRDTEAFF
>TRBJ1-2|TRBV10-3
CAISESNRDYGYTF
>TRBJ1-4|TRBV5-4
CASSWFVGEKLFF
>TRBJ2-5|TRBV30
CAWSVGSGAQETQYF
>TRBJ2-2|TRBV27
CASSSVFFTGELFF
>TRBJ1-6|TRBV28
CASSSFQGTPLHF
>TRBJ1-5|TRBV7-2
CASSSRTGLYSNQPQHF
>TRBJ2-7|TRBV7-9
CASSRGQGPLEQYF
>TRBJ2-1|TRBV11-2
CASSSRTGAPYNEQFF
>TRBJ1-3|TRBV19
CASSIGEAGNTIYF
>TRBJ1-1|TRBV6-5
CASSYDRGTEAFF
>TRBJ1-6|TRBV6-1
CASSATGRNSPLHF
>TRBJ1-2|TRBV28
CASSPGTPIIGYTF
>TRBJ2-1|TRBV6-4
CASSPDRVGEQFF
>TRBJ1-1|TRBV19
CASSGSTGTVMNTEAFF
>TRBJ2-2|TRBV25-1
CASPQRGGELFF
>TRBJ1-4|TRBV27
CASSPGNTNEKLFF
>TRBJ2-5|TRBV10-2
CASRGREGDPRETQYF
>TRBJ1-2|TRBV2
CASKQRPGQARYGYTF